This is a list of T cell receptor beta chains from one sample in a study of blood T cell repertoires in COVID-19. Profiling relied on immunoSEQ multiplex PCR, and the TCRdb table lists in-frame clones only, not all of them. The sample lists 300,000 to 350,000 clones, about nine tenths occurring once. Sequenced input: peripheral blood. The receptor set was obtained from a woman in her 30s with COVID-19, enrolled during active disease. Each CDR3 is given with its conserved first and last residue. The D gene is left open where the match is weak. Size is omitted from some rows. Given values are once, few, many or a class for expanded clones.

d_gene,v_gene,j_gene,abundance,CDR3nt,CDR3aa
-,TRBV18,TRBJ2-1,-,TGTGCCAGCTCACCAACCGGGGGACTCTACAATGAGCAGTTCTTC,CASSPTGGLYNEQFF
-,TRBV14,TRBJ1-2,once,TGTGCCAGCAGCCCCATCGGAGGGCATATTGGCTATGGCTACACCTTC,CASSPIGGHIGYGYTF
-,TRBV10-3,TRBJ2-1,-,TGTGCCACCTCAGAGACACTCGGTTCTGATGAGCAGTTCTTC,CATSETLGSDEQFF
-,TRBV15,TRBJ2-1,-,TGTGCCACCAGCAGAGGTGGAGGTAGAGGACAGAACTACAATGAGCAGTTCTTC,CATSRGGGRGQNYNEQFF
TRBD1,TRBV18,TRBJ2-6,-,TGTGCCAGCTCGACCCGGGCACAGGGGGCCTCTGGGGCCAACGTCCTGACTTTC,CASSTRAQGASGANVLTF
-,TRBV28,TRBJ1-2,-,TGTGCCAGCACTTCGGGGGGGCGGAACTATGGCTACACCTTC,CASTSGGRNYGYTF
TRBD1,TRBV18,TRBJ1-2,once,TGTGCCAGCTCCCCAGGGGGGGGTGATGGCTACACCTTC,CASSPGGGDGYTF
-,TRBV10-1,TRBJ2-1,-,TGCGCCAGCAGTGAGTCGAGGCAGGGCCATGAGCAGTTCTTC,CASSESRQGHEQFF
TRBD1,TRBV7-9,TRBJ2-7,few,TGTGCCAGCAGCGCTCGGAGGACAGGGGGCTTCGAGCAGTACTTC,CASSARRTGGFEQYF
-,TRBV30,TRBJ2-2,-,TGTGCCTGGACCACAGGGAGCACCGGGGAGCTGTTTTTT,CAWTTGSTGELFF
TRBD1,TRBV15,TRBJ1-4,-,TGTGCCACCAGCAAAATACAGGGGCTCGGTGAAAAACTGTTTTTT,CATSKIQGLGEKLFF
TRBD1,TRBV18,TRBJ1-1,-,TGTGCCAGCTCACCCCGACAGGGAGAAGCTTTCTTT,CASSPRQGEAFF
-,TRBV10-3,TRBJ2-7,-,TGTGCCATCAGTGAGTCGCCAGGCCGGGAGCAGTACTTC,CAISESPGREQYF
TRBD1,TRBV7-3,TRBJ2-7,-,TGTGCCAGCAGCAGGGGGCCAGGCGTGTACGAGCAGTACTTC,CASSRGPGVYEQYF
TRBD1,TRBV28,TRBJ2-1,once,TGTGCCAGCAGTTCCGGACAGGCTAGGAATGAGCAGTTCTTC,CASSSGQARNEQFF
-,TRBV7-7,TRBJ1-5,once,TGTGCTAGCAGCTTATCCCGTATGTCGCCCCAGCATTTT,CASSLSRMSPQHF